Each of the 17 T cell receptor beta chains below was sequenced from the same sample in a study of breast tumors, draining lymph nodes, adjacent tissues. TCRdb reprocessed the multiplex PCR reads via MiXCR and lists one record per CDR3 protein. The sample holds over 15,000 distinct CDR3 sequences, around 50% seen once. The sample comprised tumor-adjacent breast tissue. The receptors here all came from a female donor with breast cancer. Some clones in this sample may be carry-over from other donors' samples.

The rearrangement links TRBV20-1 to TRBJ2-7; D gene ambiguous. Trimming removed 2 bases from V and 3 bases from J, with 8 bases in between. The CDR3 sequence is 12 residues long. CDR1 is DFQATT and CDR2 is SNEGSKA in the germline V gene (reference sequence). CDR3 nucleotide sequence: TGCAGTGCTAGACGCGAAATCTACGAGCAGTACTTC. This encodes CSARREIYEQYF.

With respect to this clonotype: An end of the junction does not agree with germline; a read error may underlie this. The chain couples TRBV20-1 to TRBJ2-7; D is possibly TRBD1 (6 bases). Germline assignment: CDR1 DFQATT and CDR2 SNEGSKA (reference sequence). The CDR3 contains 14 residues. CDR3 DNA sequence: TGCAGTGCAACAGACAGGTCCCAGTCCTCCGAGCAGTACTTC. It yields the protein CSATDRSQSSEQYF.

The CDR3 sequence: CASSIGQGKNEQYF. As DNA, the CDR3 is TGTGCCAGCAGCATCGGACAGGGGAAAAACGAGCAGTACTTC. The chain carries TRBV13 and TRBJ2-7; 9 nucleotides match TRBD1. The CDR3 totals 14 residues. The V gene end was trimmed by 5 bases and the J gene end by 5 bases; junction bases not matched to a gene: 7. In germline, CDR1 is PRHDT, CDR2 FYEKMQ (reference sequence).

The chain is built from TRBV19 and TRBJ1-5; D is unclear. The CDR3 contains 13 residues. CDR1 and CDR2 (germline): LNHDA, SQIVND (reference sequence). V was clipped by 3 bases and J by 4 bases, with 7 bases between them. The CDR3 DNA reads as TGTGCCAGTAGTATGAACAGAAATCAGCCCCAGCATTTT. It specifies CASSMNRNQPQHF.

The J gene is TRBJ2-1, the V gene TRBV10-3; the match to TRBD2 covers 10 bases. CDR3 length equals 15 residues. CDR1 is ENHRY and CDR2 is SYGVKD in the germline V gene. V lost 9 bases to trimming and J lost 6 bases; unmatched junction nucleotides: 11. CDR3 sequence (DNA): TGTGCCATTCCGGGACTAGCGAATGCCGTCAATGAGCAGTTCTTC. Encoded protein: CAIPGLANAVNEQFF.

This clonotype was found a few times. This chain links TRBV9 with TRBJ1-2; weak D call: TRBD1 (6 bases). There are 13 residues in the CDR3. The V gene's germline CDR1 is SGDLS and CDR2 YYNGEE. Trimming left V 4 bases short and J 2 bases short, with 9 bases between. The CDR3 DNA reads as TGTGCCAGCAGCTTCACAGGGAACTATGGCTACACCTTC. This sequence encodes CASSFTGNYGYTF. Complete variable domain (other parts from reference TRBV9 and TRBJ1-2): DSGVTQTPKHLITATGQRVTLRCSPRSGDLSVYWYQQSLDQGLQFLIQYYNGEERAKGNILERFSAQQFPDLHSELNLSSLELGDSALYFCASSFTGNYGYTFGSGTRLTVV.

This clonotype qualifies as medium-sized. V gene TRBV9 combines with J gene TRBJ2-1, with D possibly being TRBD1 (6 bases). The V gene lost 3 bases and the J gene lost 4 bases, with 8 bases spanning the gap. Germline loops: CDR1 SGDLS, CDR2 YYNGEE. The CDR3 runs to 13 residues. This chain's CDR3 is CASSAGQYNEQFF. CDR3 DNA: TGTGCCAGCAGCGCTGGACAGTACAATGAGCAGTTCTTC.

In its sample, this clonotype was seen once. The J gene is TRBJ1-2, the V gene TRBV20-1, with unresolved D. V lost 6 bases to trimming and J lost 9 bases, with 5 bases between them. CDR1 DFQATT and CDR2 SNEGSKA come from the germline V gene (reference sequence). The CDR3 is 8 amino acids. The CDR3 spells CSAGSYTF. As DNA, the CDR3 is TGCAGTGCGGGGAGCTACACCTTC.

This clonotype was picked up one time. The chain has TRBV9 and TRBJ1-4; D gene unclear. Germline CDR1 SGDLS, CDR2 YYNGEE. The CDR3 sequence is 13 residues long. V was clipped by 4 bases and J by 3 bases, with 7 bases between them. CDR3 amino acids: CASSLHPNEKLFF. The CDR3 DNA reads TGTGCCAGCAGCCTTCATCCTAATGAAAAACTGTTTTTT.

A word on this clonotype: The conserved closing phenylalanine or tryptophan is absent in this CDR3, likely reflecting a read error. V gene TRBV29-1 combines with J gene TRBJ2-1; 7 bases are shared with TRBD2. The length of the CDR3 is 14 residues. Germline CDR1 and CDR2: SQVTM and ANQGSEA. The CDR3, as DNA: TGCGGCGTTGTGGGAGTAACCGGGACTAACGTGCAGTTCCTC. This sequence encodes CGVVGVTGTNVQFL.

This clonotype is medium-sized. The rearrangement links TRBV20-1 to TRBJ2-7, with 8 positions matching TRBD1. Germline CDR1 is DFQATT and CDR2 is SNEGSKA (reference sequence). CDR3 size: 13 residues. After removal of 6 bases from V and 6 bases from J, the junction contained 10 bases not matched to a gene. The CDR3 here is CSAGQGMASEQYF. The CDR3 nucleotides are TGCAGTGCCGGACAGGGAATGGCTAGCGAGCAGTACTTC.

This clonotype is medium-sized by share. This rearrangement joins TRBV20-1 to TRBJ1-6; D is possibly TRBD1 (6 bases). The CDR3 totals 12 residues. Looked up from germline, CDR1 is DFQATT and CDR2 is SNEGSKA (reference sequence). V was pared by 5 bases and J by 9 bases, with 11 bases between. CDR3 loop: CSAETGPSPLHF. In nucleotides, the CDR3 is TGCAGTGCTGAAACAGGGCCTTCACCCCTCCACTTT.

Within the sample, this clonotype is medium-sized. The CDR3 loop reads CASTQIDTNYGYTF. DNA of the CDR3: TGTGCCAGCACCCAAATAGACACTAACTATGGCTACACCTTC. J is TRBJ1-2 and V is TRBV6-5; no definite D call. CDR1 is MNHEY and CDR2 is SVGAGI in the germline V gene. Deletions cut 7 bases from V and 0 bases from J, with 12 bases between. The CDR3 sequence is 14 residues long.

This clonotype was detected ten times or more. The gene calls are TRBV5-1 and TRBJ2-1; D remains ambiguous. Per the germline V gene, CDR1 is SGHRS and CDR2 is YFSETQ. Between the trimmed V and J ends, which lost 7 bases and 7 bases, there was a span of 12 bases. The CDR3 is 12 amino acids. As DNA, the CDR3 is TGCGCCAGCTCATCCCGTTTTAATGAGCAGTTCTTC. This encodes CASSSRFNEQFF. The full variable domain, its missing parts supplied by reference TRBV5-1 and TRBJ2-1, is KAGVTQTPRYLIKTRGQQVTLSCSPISGHRSVSWYQQTPGQGLQFLFEYFSETQRNKGNFPGRFSGRQFSNSRSEMNVSTLELGDSALYLCASSSRFNEQFFGPGTRLTVL.

This clonotype was recorded many times. The chain links TRBV5-1 to TRBJ2-1, with 9 bases fitting TRBD2. Germline V gene data show CDR1 as SGHRS and CDR2 as YFSETQ. V gave up 2 bases and J gave up 9 bases; unmatched junction bases: 9. The CDR3 is 15 amino acids. CDR3 sequence: CASSFVAGESGEQFF. CDR3 DNA: TGCGCCAGCAGCTTTGTAGCGGGAGAGTCGGGTGAGCAGTTCTTC.

The chain is built from TRBV20-1 and TRBJ2-6; unclear D gene. The CDR3 loop spans 15 amino acids. Trimming removed 3 bases from V and 0 bases from J, with 9 bases in between. Germline lookup yields CDR1 DFQATT and CDR2 SNEGSKA (reference sequence). CDR3 coding DNA: TGCAGTGCTAGGGGCTACCACTCTGGGGCCAACGTCCTGACTTTC. This gives the protein CSARGYHSGANVLTF.

There are many counts of this clonotype. The chain carries TRBV6-1 and TRBJ2-2, with 11 bases aligning to TRBD1. Germline values: CDR1 MNHNS, CDR2 SASEGT. The CDR3 has 15 residues. With 6 bases clipped from V and 6 bases from J, the junction kept 6 bases outside the gene matches. The CDR3 loop is CASRMGQGVAGELFF. CDR3 nucleotide sequence: TGTGCCAGCAGGATGGGACAGGGGGTCGCCGGGGAGCTGTTTTTT.